This T cell receptor (beta chain) was sequenced for a study of Graves' ophthalmopathy and Graves' hyperthyroidism. Study observations and caveats: Blood also held most thyroid clonotypes expanded above 0.001 frequency.

Amplifying from RNA transcripts, the study obtained TCR beta CDR3 regions. The workflow started with a first-round RT-PCR run with HTBI primers and then moved on to a second-round multiplex PCR. TCRdb fed the multiplex PCR reads into MiXCR, producing one record per CDR3 protein. The table records over 200,000 distinct CDR3 sequences, roughly 29% of them present only once. This clonotype was observed a few times. Its target is unknown. V lost 2 bases to trimming and J lost 2 bases, with 7 bases between them. Germline CDR1 and CDR2: SGHVS and FQNEAQ. The CDR3 has 13 residues. Material for sequencing was peripheral blood. The receptor's source is a man aged 50 to 59 with Graves' ophthalmopathy. The V call is TRBV7-8, the J call TRBJ2-7, with D unresolved. CDR3 residues: CASSLRIAYEQYF. CDR3 sequence (DNA): TGTGCCAGCAGCTTAAGGATTGCCTACGAGCAGTACTTC.